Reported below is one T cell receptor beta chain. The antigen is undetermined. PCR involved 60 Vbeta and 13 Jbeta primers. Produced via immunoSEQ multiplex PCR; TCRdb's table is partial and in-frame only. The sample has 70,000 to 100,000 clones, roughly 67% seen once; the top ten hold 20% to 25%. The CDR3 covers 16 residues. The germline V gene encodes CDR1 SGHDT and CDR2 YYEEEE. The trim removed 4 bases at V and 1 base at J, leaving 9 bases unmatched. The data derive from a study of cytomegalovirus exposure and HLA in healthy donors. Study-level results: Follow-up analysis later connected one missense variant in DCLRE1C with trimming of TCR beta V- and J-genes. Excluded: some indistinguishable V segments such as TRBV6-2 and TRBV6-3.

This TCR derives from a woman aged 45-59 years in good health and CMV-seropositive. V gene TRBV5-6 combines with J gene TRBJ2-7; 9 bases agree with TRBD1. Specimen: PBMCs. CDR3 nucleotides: TGTGCCAGCAGCCGGGGGACAGGGACCTTTTCCTACGAGCAGTACTTC. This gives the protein CASSRGTGTFSYEQYF.